Following are 5 T cell receptor beta chains from one sample sequenced in a study of blood T cells in healthy people across ages. Primers used in a second PCR of about 6 to 11 cycles were a sample-barcoded 5' primer and a J-beta primer mix. TCRdb re-analysed the 5' RACE reads in MiXCR, keeping a single row per CDR3 protein. The sample lists about 810,000 distinct CDR3 sequences; about 34% were seen once. The source material was blood. These TCRs come from a man aged 18 to 35 in good health.

The rearrangement joins TRBV6-5 to TRBJ2-5, with D maybe TRBD2 (6 bases). V lost 5 bases and J 5 bases, leaving 15 bases between the germline ends. Germline V gene data show CDR1 as MNHEY and CDR2 as SVGAGI. The CDR3 spans 14 residues. CDR3 amino acids: CASSPGIRGETQYF. The CDR3 DNA sequence: TGTGCCAGCAGTCCCGGAATCCGGGGGGAGACCCAGTACTTC.

V usage is TRBV20-1 and J usage is TRBJ1-5; D gene ambiguous. V shed 2 bases and J shed 0 bases, with 17 bases lying between them. CDR3 size: 17 residues. Germline CDR1 is DFQATT and CDR2 is SNEGSKA (reference sequence). CDR3 sequence: CSARTGILDYSNQPQHF. CDR3 sequence (DNA): TGCAGTGCTAGAACCGGGATCCTTGACTATAGCAATCAGCCCCAGCATTTT.

The chain uses TRBV6-5 and TRBJ2-1; D tentatively reads TRBD1 or TRBD2 (5 bases each). This CDR3 comprises 14 residues. Germline-derived CDR1 and CDR2 are MNHEY and SVGAGI. V was pared by 4 bases and J by 10 bases, with 17 bases between. The CDR3 spells CASSSRDYRIEQFF. The CDR3 DNA reads TGTGCCAGCAGTTCACGAGACTACAGGATCGAGCAGTTCTTC.

This clonotype turned up a few times. The rearrangement uses TRBV11-2 and TRBJ2-3, with 10 bases aligning to TRBD1. Germline V gene lookup returns CDR1 SGHAT and CDR2 FQNNGV. CDR3 length equals 16 residues. V gave up 5 bases and J gave up 6 bases; unmatched junction bases: 11. CDR3 amino acids: CASSPGQGVDWDTQYF. DNA of the CDR3: TGTGCCAGCAGCCCCGGACAGGGGGTAGATTGGGATACGCAGTATTTT. Drawing the rest from reference TRBV11-2 and TRBJ2-3, the complete variable domain is EAGVAQSPRYKIIEKRQSVAFWCNPISGHATLYWYQQILGQGPKLLIQFQNNGVVDDSQLPKDRFSAERLKGVDSTLKIQPAKLEDSAVYLCASSPGQGVDWDTQYFGPGTRLTVL.

This clonotype was observed many times. The rearrangement links TRBV27 to TRBJ2-7; no clear D gene. CDR3 length equals 12 residues. V shed 3 bases and J shed 6 bases, with 9 bases lying between them. Germline V lookup: CDR1 MNHEY, CDR2 SMNVEV (reference sequence). The CDR3 sequence is CASSFVGTEQYF. The CDR3 nucleotides are TGTGCCAGCAGTTTTGTGGGAACCGAGCAGTACTTC.